Listed below are T cell receptor beta chains from one sample, sequenced in a study of CD8 T cells in Susac syndrome. TCRdb used MiXCR to reprocess the immunoSEQ multiplex PCR reads, holding one entry per CDR3 protein. The sample holds about 150,000 distinct CDR3 sequences; approximately 94% are singletons and the top ten take roughly 0.19%. The material sequenced was CD8+ T cells from PBMCs. Receptor source: a human donor with multiple sclerosis. The CDR3 runs from the conserved cysteine through the conserved F or W. The order of the fields is clone size, J gene, D gene, V gene, CDR3 DNA, CDR3 protein. A D gene is named only where the DNA matches it firmly. Expanded clones get a size class; other rows say once, few or many, or leave the size out.

abundance: NA; j_gene: TRBJ2-1; d_gene: TRBD1; v_gene: TRBV19; CDR3nt: TGTGCCAGTAGTACTGACAGGGGTCCCCACAATGAGCAGTTCTTC; CDR3aa: CASSTDRGPHNEQFF
abundance: NA; j_gene: TRBJ2-7; d_gene: NA; v_gene: TRBV29-1; CDR3nt: TGCAGCGTTGAAGATCGGATCTACGAGCAGTACTTC; CDR3aa: CSVEDRIYEQYF
abundance: NA; j_gene: TRBJ2-2; d_gene: NA; v_gene: TRBV25-1; CDR3nt: TGTGCCAGCAGTGAATGGCAGTTCGGCGGGGAGCTGTTTTTT; CDR3aa: CASSEWQFGGELFF
abundance: NA; j_gene: TRBJ2-7; d_gene: TRBD2; v_gene: TRBV30; CDR3nt: TGTGCCTGGAGTCCCCGCGGGGGGAAACCCTACGAGCAGTACTTC; CDR3aa: CAWSPRGGKPYEQYF
abundance: NA; j_gene: TRBJ1-1; d_gene: NA; v_gene: TRBV27; CDR3nt: TGTGCCAGCAGCGTTAGGGGACGGGTGAACACTGAAGCTTTCTTT; CDR3aa: CASSVRGRVNTEAFF
abundance: NA; j_gene: TRBJ2-1; d_gene: TRBD2; v_gene: TRBV6-2/TRBV6-3; CDR3nt: TGTGCCAGCAGCTCAGCGGGGGGAGGCTACAATGAGCAGTTCTTC; CDR3aa: CASSSAGGGYNEQFF
abundance: NA; j_gene: TRBJ2-2; d_gene: NA; v_gene: TRBV14; CDR3nt: TGTGCCAGCAGCCGATACGTAGGGAAACTCCAGAACACCGGGGAGCTGTTTTTT; CDR3aa: CASSRYVGKLQNTGELFF
abundance: once; j_gene: TRBJ2-1; d_gene: NA; v_gene: TRBV10-2; CDR3nt: TGCGCCAGCAGCGGAGACCCCTACAATGAGCAGTTCTTC; CDR3aa: CASSGDPYNEQFF
abundance: once; j_gene: TRBJ1-2; d_gene: NA; v_gene: TRBV5-1; CDR3nt: TGCGCCAGCAGTTATGCCAGGGACTATGGCTACACCTTC; CDR3aa: CASSYARDYGYTF
abundance: NA; j_gene: TRBJ2-5; d_gene: NA; v_gene: TRBV5-4; CDR3nt: TGTGCCAGCAGCTTGGTGCCACGGGGAACCCAAGAGACCCAGTACTTC; CDR3aa: CASSLVPRGTQETQYF
abundance: NA; j_gene: TRBJ2-7; d_gene: NA; v_gene: TRBV15; CDR3nt: TGTGCCACCAGCAGAGATCGCGGGGAGTCCAGTTGGGAGCAGTACTTC; CDR3aa: CATSRDRGESSWEQYF
abundance: NA; j_gene: TRBJ2-7; d_gene: NA; v_gene: TRBV2; CDR3nt: TGTGCCAGCGCTGGGGACTTCGCGCCTAAATACGAGCAGTACTTC; CDR3aa: CASAGDFAPKYEQYF
abundance: NA; j_gene: TRBJ2-5; d_gene: NA; v_gene: TRBV27; CDR3nt: TGTGCCAGCAGTCTGGCTTCCCCAAAAAATGAGACCCAGTACTTC; CDR3aa: CASSLASPKNETQYF
abundance: NA; j_gene: TRBJ1-6; d_gene: NA; v_gene: TRBV3-1; CDR3nt: TGTGCCAGCAGCCAAGATCGGGGGGGTTCACCCCTCCACTTT; CDR3aa: CASSQDRGGSPLHF
abundance: NA; j_gene: TRBJ1-2; d_gene: NA; v_gene: TRBV29-1; CDR3nt: TGCAGCGTTGTCGCGAAAATAACACCCTTGAACTATGGCTACACCTTC; CDR3aa: CSVVAKITPLNYGYTF
abundance: NA; j_gene: TRBJ2-5; d_gene: NA; v_gene: TRBV12-3/TRBV12-4; CDR3nt: TGTGCCAGTGAACTGGCGGGGACAATGGAGACCCAGTACTTC; CDR3aa: CASELAGTMETQYF
abundance: NA; j_gene: TRBJ2-2; d_gene: NA; v_gene: TRBV29-1; CDR3nt: TGCAGCGTTGACAACACCGGGGAGCTGTTTTTT; CDR3aa: CSVDNTGELFF
abundance: NA; j_gene: TRBJ1-6; d_gene: NA; v_gene: TRBV5-1; CDR3nt: TGCGCCAGCAGCTTGGGGCAGCTTAATTCACCCCTCCACTTT; CDR3aa: CASSLGQLNSPLHF
abundance: NA; j_gene: TRBJ2-1; d_gene: TRBD1; v_gene: TRBV12-3/TRBV12-4; CDR3nt: TGTGCCAGCAGTCTCACAGGGGATAAGTTCTTC; CDR3aa: CASSLTGDKFF
abundance: once; j_gene: TRBJ2-1; d_gene: NA; v_gene: TRBV15; CDR3nt: TGTGCCACCAGCGAACCGGGACAGCAGTTCTTC; CDR3aa: CATSEPGQQFF
abundance: NA; j_gene: TRBJ2-2; d_gene: NA; v_gene: TRBV7-2; CDR3nt: TGTGCCAGCAGCGCCCATACTGGGGAGAACACCGGGGAGCTGTTTTTT; CDR3aa: CASSAHTGENTGELFF
abundance: NA; j_gene: TRBJ2-3; d_gene: TRBD2; v_gene: TRBV30; CDR3nt: TGTGCCTGGAGGAAGCGGGGGGCCACAGATACGCAGTATTTT; CDR3aa: CAWRKRGATDTQYF
abundance: NA; j_gene: TRBJ1-1; d_gene: NA; v_gene: TRBV27; CDR3nt: TGTGCCAGCAGTTATCAGGGGAGGATTACTGAAGCTTTCTTT; CDR3aa: CASSYQGRITEAFF
abundance: NA; j_gene: TRBJ1-1; d_gene: NA; v_gene: TRBV27; CDR3nt: TGTGCCAGCAGTTTCGCAGCCAACACTGAAGCTTTCTTT; CDR3aa: CASSFAANTEAFF
abundance: NA; j_gene: TRBJ2-1; d_gene: TRBD1; v_gene: TRBV4-1; CDR3nt: TGCGCCAGCAGCCACCCCCCGGAACAGACAGGGAATGAGCAGTTCTTC; CDR3aa: CASSHPPEQTGNEQFF
abundance: NA; j_gene: TRBJ2-5; d_gene: TRBD2; v_gene: TRBV7-9; CDR3nt: TGTGCCAGCAGCTCCAGACTAGCGGGTTTACAAGAGACCCAGTACTTC; CDR3aa: CASSSRLAGLQETQYF
abundance: NA; j_gene: TRBJ1-1; d_gene: TRBD1; v_gene: TRBV30; CDR3nt: TGTGCCTGGAACAGGGGAACTGAAGTTTTCTTT; CDR3aa: CAWNRGTEVFF
abundance: NA; j_gene: TRBJ2-1; d_gene: NA; v_gene: TRBV11-2; CDR3nt: TGTGCCAGCAGCTCGCCTAGTGCCAACTACAATGAGCAGTTCTTC; CDR3aa: CASSSPSANYNEQFF
abundance: NA; j_gene: TRBJ2-7; d_gene: TRBD1; v_gene: TRBV9; CDR3nt: TGTGCCAGCAGCGTAGGGGACAGGGCCGAGCAGTACTTC; CDR3aa: CASSVGDRAEQYF
abundance: NA; j_gene: TRBJ2-1; d_gene: TRBD1; v_gene: TRBV27; CDR3nt: TGTGCCAGCAGCTCCGGGACAGGTTATTTAGAGCAGTTCTTC; CDR3aa: CASSSGTGYLEQFF
abundance: NA; j_gene: TRBJ2-7; d_gene: NA; v_gene: TRBV19; CDR3nt: TGTGCCAGCCCCCCGTGGGGGACCTACGAGCAGTACTTC; CDR3aa: CASPPWGTYEQYF
abundance: NA; j_gene: TRBJ1-2; d_gene: NA; v_gene: TRBV27; CDR3nt: TGTGCCAGCAGTCCCTCCGTCGGCGGGGGTGGCTACACCTTC; CDR3aa: CASSPSVGGGGYTF
abundance: NA; j_gene: TRBJ2-7; d_gene: TRBD2; v_gene: TRBV20-1; CDR3nt: TGCAGTGCTAGACCCTGGGTCCTAGCGGGGAGCGAGCAGTACTTC; CDR3aa: CSARPWVLAGSEQYF
abundance: NA; j_gene: TRBJ2-3; d_gene: NA; v_gene: TRBV12-5; CDR3nt: TGTGCTGGAAGCACAGATACGCAGTATTTT; CDR3aa: CAGSTDTQYF
abundance: NA; j_gene: TRBJ2-1; d_gene: NA; v_gene: TRBV3-1; CDR3nt: TGTGCCAGCAGCCAAGCCGTGGGGGGGCCTGGGAATGAGCAGTTCTTC; CDR3aa: CASSQAVGGPGNEQFF
abundance: once; j_gene: TRBJ2-7; d_gene: NA; v_gene: TRBV29-1; CDR3nt: TGCAGCGTTGAAGTTCCTAGCAGCTCCTACGAGCAGTACTTC; CDR3aa: CSVEVPSSSYEQYF
abundance: NA; j_gene: TRBJ2-1; d_gene: TRBD1; v_gene: TRBV9; CDR3nt: TGTGCCAGCAGCGTAGGTAACAGGGGGCTTCTTGAGCAGTTCTTC; CDR3aa: CASSVGNRGLLEQFF
abundance: NA; j_gene: TRBJ2-7; d_gene: NA; v_gene: TRBV7-6; CDR3nt: TGTGCCAGCAGCCCTCGACTAGGGGGCAAGTACGAGCAGTACTTC; CDR3aa: CASSPRLGGKYEQYF
abundance: NA; j_gene: TRBJ2-1; d_gene: TRBD2; v_gene: TRBV20-1; CDR3nt: TGCAGTGCCAACAGCGGGGGCCGCTACAATGAGCAGTTCTTC; CDR3aa: CSANSGGRYNEQFF
abundance: NA; j_gene: TRBJ2-7; d_gene: TRBD1; v_gene: TRBV9; CDR3nt: TGTGCCAGCAGCGTAGGTCAGGGACAGTCCTACGAGCAGTACTTC; CDR3aa: CASSVGQGQSYEQYF
abundance: once; j_gene: TRBJ2-1; d_gene: NA; v_gene: TRBV20-1; CDR3nt: TGCAGTGCCGTGCCGTTGCGACTACCCGACAATGAGCAGTTCTTC; CDR3aa: CSAVPLRLPDNEQFF
abundance: NA; j_gene: TRBJ2-4; d_gene: NA; v_gene: TRBV28; CDR3nt: TGTGCCAGCAGTTCGAGACGGGGGCGCGGAAACATTCAGTACTTC; CDR3aa: CASSSRRGRGNIQYF
abundance: NA; j_gene: TRBJ1-6; d_gene: TRBD1; v_gene: TRBV3-1; CDR3nt: TGTGCCAGCAGCCAAGATGGGACAGCGTATAATTCACCCCTCCACTTT; CDR3aa: CASSQDGTAYNSPLHF
abundance: once; j_gene: TRBJ2-7; d_gene: NA; v_gene: TRBV27; CDR3nt: TGTGCCAGCAGCAGAGGATCTCCCTACGAGCAGTACTTC; CDR3aa: CASSRGSPYEQYF
abundance: once; j_gene: TRBJ1-6; d_gene: NA; v_gene: TRBV4-1; CDR3nt: TGCGCCAGCAGCCAAGAGATATCAGGGTATAGCTCACCCCTCCACTTT; CDR3aa: CASSQEISGYSSPLHF
abundance: NA; j_gene: TRBJ2-7; d_gene: NA; v_gene: TRBV5-1; CDR3nt: TGCGCCAGCAGTCCGGACAGTTTCTACGAGCAGTACTTC; CDR3aa: CASSPDSFYEQYF
abundance: NA; j_gene: TRBJ2-3; d_gene: NA; v_gene: TRBV3-1; CDR3nt: TGTGCCAGCAGCCAAGATGTTGGGACCAGCACCGATACGCAGTATTTT; CDR3aa: CASSQDVGTSTDTQYF
abundance: NA; j_gene: TRBJ2-1; d_gene: NA; v_gene: TRBV19; CDR3nt: TGTGCCAGTAGTATGGACAGTAACAATGAGCAGTTCTTC; CDR3aa: CASSMDSNNEQFF
abundance: NA; j_gene: TRBJ2-3; d_gene: TRBD2; v_gene: TRBV7-9; CDR3nt: TGTGCCAGCAAAGGCGGGGGGTCCCACACAGATACGCAGTATTTT; CDR3aa: CASKGGGSHTDTQYF